This T cell receptor beta chain was identified in a study of shared clonotypes between healthy human individuals. Study results and caveats: The study found lower generation probabilities in non-shared clonotypes than in those shared by all four donors. In general, naive subsets displayed greater estimated richness than memory subsets did.

Naivety among CD8 cells was defined by CD45RO negativity and positive CCR7 selection, thereby excluding terminally differentiated effector memory CD45RA+ cells. With respect to this clone: Its antigen remains unidentified.

The assay was immunoSEQ multiplex PCR, and TCRdb's table has in-frame clones only and misses some. The sample includes about 1.9 million clones, 93% seen only once; the top ten take about 1.7%. This CDR3 has 15 amino acids. V was trimmed by 3 bases and J by 6 bases, leaving 16 bases between them. Germline values: CDR1 SGHRS, CDR2 YFSETQ. This receptor was obtained from a man younger than 30 in good health. Some clones in this sample may be carry-over from other donors' samples. Sequenced material: naive CD8+ T cells from PBMCs. The J gene is TRBJ2-1, the V gene TRBV5-1; D remains ambiguous. The CDR3 sequence is CASSCPGLGCNEQFF. The CDR3 DNA is TGCGCCAGCAGCTGTCCGGGCCTAGGATGCAATGAGCAGTTCTTC. The whole variable domain, filled in from reference TRBV5-1 and TRBJ2-1, reads KAGVTQTPRYLIKTRGQQVTLSCSPISGHRSVSWYQQTPGQGLQFLFEYFSETQRNKGNFPGRFSGRQFSNSRSEMNVSTLELGDSALYLCASSCPGLGCNEQFFGPGTRLTVL.